The rows below give T cell receptor beta chains drawn from one sample of a study of T cells in Graves' hyperthyroidism and ophthalmopathy. One entry per CDR3 protein results from TCRdb running MiXCR on the multiplex PCR reads. Altogether around 350,000 distinct CDR3 sequences are present, 13% to 15% being singletons, with the ten largest covering approximately 19%. Sequenced input: blood. All receptors come from a woman aged 60-70 years with Graves' ophthalmopathy. CDR3s include the opening cysteine and the closing phenylalanine or tryptophan. D genes are given only for firm matches. The size field is filled for only some rows; it gives once, few, many or a size class.

j_gene,abundance,v_gene,d_gene,CDR3aa,CDR3nt
TRBJ2-7,many,TRBV7-2,TRBD1,CASSAGGRGYEQYF,TGTGCCAGCAGCGCCGGAGGCAGGGGGTACGAGCAGTACTTC
TRBJ2-4,.,TRBV5-6,.,CASSLLSGANIQYF,TGTGCCAGCAGCTTGTTGTCTGGAGCAAACATTCAGTACTTC
TRBJ2-1,few,TRBV4-1,TRBD2,CASSSTSGRLSNEQFF,TGCGCCAGCAGCTCCACTAGCGGGAGGTTATCCAATGAGCAGTTCTTC
TRBJ2-3,many,TRBV7-2,TRBD2,CASSFPSGVTDTQYF,TGTGCCAGCAGCTTTCCTAGCGGGGTCACAGATACGCAGTATTTT
TRBJ2-5,.,TRBV11-3,TRBD1,CASSPIPGQQETQYF,TGTGCCAGCAGCCCCATCCCGGGACAGCAAGAGACCCAGTACTTC
TRBJ2-7,many,TRBV3-1,.,CASSQDQAGSSYEQYF,TGTGCCAGCAGCCAAGACCAGGCGGGATCCTCCTACGAGCAGTACTTC
TRBJ2-2,many,TRBV25-1,TRBD2,CASSPPTSGKNTGELFF,TGTGCCAGCAGCCCTCCCACTAGCGGGAAGAACACCGGGGAGCTGTTTTTT
TRBJ2-2,.,TRBV6-1,TRBD1,CASRWTGTTGELFF,TGTGCCAGCAGATGGACAGGGACCACCGGGGAGCTGTTTTTT
TRBJ2-3,few,TRBV24-1,TRBD2,CATSLSSGSWDTQYF,TGTGCCACCAGCCTCTCTAGCGGGAGTTGGGATACGCAGTATTTT
TRBJ1-5,few,TRBV19,.,CASSIWWEQPQHF,TGTGCCAGTAGTATATGGTGGGAACAGCCCCAGCATTTT
TRBJ1-1,few,TRBV28,TRBD1,CASSLPRQGEAFF,TGTGCCAGCAGTTTACCCCGACAGGGAGAGGCTTTCTTT
TRBJ2-1,few,TRBV29-1,.,CSVGGRAEVYEQFF,TGCAGCGTTGGGGGCAGGGCCGAAGTTTATGAGCAGTTCTTC
TRBJ2-7,many,TRBV11-2,.,CASSPGTQPYEQYF,TGTGCCAGCAGCCCCGGGACGCAACCCTACGAGCAGTACTTC
TRBJ2-2,many,TRBV28,TRBD2,CASSSILAGEIGELFF,TGTGCCAGCAGTTCGATACTAGCGGGAGAGATCGGGGAGCTGTTTTTT
TRBJ2-3,.,TRBV20-1,TRBD2,CSAKAGLAGGTDTQYF,TGCAGTGCTAAGGCGGGACTAGCGGGAGGAACAGATACGCAGTATTTT
TRBJ1-3,few,TRBV30,.,CAWRVVSGNTIYF,TGTGCCTGGAGGGTCGTCTCTGGAAACACCATATATTTT
TRBJ2-5,.,TRBV7-8,TRBD2,CASSLARLAGGEETQYF,TGTGCCAGCAGCTTAGCCCGACTAGCGGGAGGGGAAGAGACCCAGTACTTC
TRBJ2-1,many,TRBV20-1,TRBD2,CSASRTSLHNEQFF,TGCAGTGCTAGCCGGACTAGCTTACACAATGAGCAGTTCTTC
TRBJ2-5,few,TRBV5-1,TRBD2,CASSATSGGSETQYF,TGCGCCAGCAGCGCCACTAGCGGGGGCTCAGAGACCCAGTACTTC
TRBJ2-4,few,TRBV6-1,.,CASSDSVRNIQYF,TGTGCCAGCAGTGATAGCGTCAGAAACATTCAGTACTTC
TRBJ1-3,many,TRBV5-1,.,CASSLDVGNTIYF,TGCGCCAGCAGCCTTGACGTCGGAAACACCATATATTTT
TRBJ2-3,many,TRBV5-6,TRBD1,CASSTWTGSSDTQYF,TGTGCCAGCAGCACATGGACAGGTTCGTCAGATACGCAGTATTTT
TRBJ2-5,many,TRBV18,.,CASSPYRETQYF,TGTGCCAGCTCACCATATAGAGAGACCCAGTACTTC
TRBJ1-2,.,TRBV25-1,.,CASKEGGIINGYTF,TGTGCCAGCAAGGAGGGGGGGATCATTAATGGCTACACCTTC
TRBJ2-7,few,TRBV19,TRBD2,CASSIEGSGGYEQYF,TGTGCCAGTAGTATAGAGGGTAGCGGGGGATACGAGCAGTACTTC
TRBJ2-1,few,TRBV20-1,TRBD2,CSAERLAGGVYNEQFF,TGCAGTGCTGAGCGACTAGCGGGAGGAGTCTACAATGAGCAGTTCTTC
TRBJ2-3,many,TRBV24-1,.,CATSDSGRGTDTQYF,TGTGCCACCAGTGATTCCGGCAGGGGAACAGATACGCAGTATTTT
TRBJ2-2,.,TRBV9,TRBD1,CASSPRVSGGGPGELFF,TGTGCCAGCAGCCCTAGGGTGTCAGGGGGCGGGCCCGGGGAGCTGTTTTTT